This passage covers 22 T cell receptor beta chains from one sample sequenced in a study of T cells in Graves' hyperthyroidism and ophthalmopathy. Template material for amplifying TCR beta CDR3 regions consisted of RNA transcripts. First-round RT-PCR with HTBI primers amplified the TCR CDR3 region. TCRdb fed the multiplex PCR reads into MiXCR, producing one record per CDR3 protein. The profile covers roughly 740,000 distinct CDR3 sequences, with roughly 15% appearing a single time and 8.4% taken by the ten largest. The sample taken for sequencing was blood. These receptors all stem from a man younger than 30 with Graves' hyperthyroidism.

This clonotype was seen repeatedly, ten times or more. The V call is TRBV28, the J call TRBJ1-2, with D uncertain. The V and J ends lost 5 bases and 4 bases respectively, with 14 bases between them. The germline V gene has CDR1 MDHEN and CDR2 SYDVKM. The CDR3 is 14 residues long. CDR3 protein: CASSPYGSTYGYTF. The CDR3, as DNA: TGTGCCAGCAGTCCCTACGGATCGACCTATGGCTACACCTTC.

This clonotype came up many times. In DNA, the CDR3 is TGTGCCAGCAGTTACCCAGGGGGCAATCAGCCCCAGCATTTT. Amino acid sequence: CASSYPGGNQPQHF. This chain connects TRBV6-2 or TRBV6-3 to TRBJ1-5; D might be TRBD1 (6 bases). Germline lookup yields CDR1 MNHEY and CDR2 SVGEGT. V lost 2 bases, J lost 2 bases, and 7 bases lay in between. The CDR3 totals 14 residues.

This clonotype has ten or more counts. The rearrangement links TRBV12-3 or TRBV12-4 to TRBJ1-2; D unclear. Trimming removed 10 bases at V and 0 bases at J, with 12 bases between. This CDR3 is built from 13 residues. CDR3 in DNA: TGTGCCACCGCAAAGGAGACTAACTATGGCTACACCTTC. Its protein product is CATAKETNYGYTF.

The gene calls are TRBV6-2 or TRBV6-3 and TRBJ1-1, with D perhaps matching TRBD1 (5 bases). The germline gives CDR1 MNHEY, CDR2 SVGEGT. The length of the CDR3 is 12 residues. The CDR3: CVAGRGNTEAFF. CDR3 sequence (DNA): TGTGTCGCGGGTAGGGGGAACACTGAAGCTTTCTTT.

This clonotype showed up many times. At one end the junction does not follow the germline gene, possibly because of a read error. V is TRBV2 and J is TRBJ1-1; D ambiguous. CDR3 length: 13 amino acids. CDR1 is SNHLY, CDR2 FYNNEI, per germline. DNA for the CDR3: TGTGCCAGCAGCGAAGACATGAACACTGAAGCTTTCTTT. Amino acid sequence: CASSEDMNTEAFF.

This clonotype has just a few counts. The V gene is TRBV7-9, the J gene TRBJ1-1; D remains unclear. The CDR3 contains 15 residues. V was trimmed by 5 bases and J by 2 bases, leaving 15 bases between them. CDR1 SEHNR and CDR2 FQNEAQ come from the germline V gene (reference sequence). The CDR3 is CASSAEALHNTEAFF. DNA of the CDR3: TGTGCCAGCAGCGCAGAGGCTCTTCACAACACTGAAGCTTTCTTT.

This clonotype turned up a few times. The chain combines TRBV2 with TRBJ2-7; 8 bases fit TRBD2. Germline V gives CDR1 SNHLY, CDR2 FYNNEI. After removal of 10 bases from V and 0 bases from J, the junction contained 8 bases not matched to a gene. The CDR3 contains 14 residues. The CDR3 bases are TGTGCCACCGCGGGAGGTACTCTCTCCTACGAGCAGTACTTC. It encodes CATAGGTLSYEQYF.

The chain joins TRBV5-4 to TRBJ2-3; possible D gene TRBD2, 6 bases. CDR1 is SGHNT, CDR2 YYREEE, per germline (reference sequence). Trimming removed 2 bases from V and 0 bases from J, with 10 bases in between. The CDR3 is made up of 15 amino acids. CDR3 sequence: CASSFGGASTDTQYF. CDR3 DNA: TGTGCCAGCAGCTTCGGAGGGGCTAGCACAGATACGCAGTATTTT.

The chain carries TRBV4-2 and TRBJ2-1, with 8 bases identical to TRBD1. This CDR3 region has 12 residues. The V segment lost 6 bases and the J segment 9 bases; nucleotides outside the gene matches: 4. CDR1 and CDR2 (germline): LGHNA, YNFKEQ. CDR3 coding DNA: TGTGCCAGCAGGGACAGGGAGGCTGAGCAGTTCTTC. It yields the protein CASRDREAEQFF.

This clonotype came up once. This rearrangement joins TRBV19 to TRBJ2-7; maybe TRBD2 (5 bases). This CDR3 is 15 amino acids long. The V gene lost 4 bases and the J gene lost 0 bases, with 13 bases spanning the gap. Germline-derived CDR1 and CDR2 are LNHDA and SQIVND (reference sequence). The CDR3 reads CASSRGRGSSYEQYF. The CDR3, as DNA: TGTGCCAGTAGTAGAGGGAGAGGGAGCTCCTACGAGCAGTACTTC.

This clonotype was found many times. The V call is TRBV11-2, the J call TRBJ2-3; 7 positions match TRBD2. Germline V lookup: CDR1 SGHAT, CDR2 FQNNGV. There are 15 residues in the CDR3. V was pared by 1 base and J by 6 bases, with 7 bases of the junction left unmatched. CDR3 sequence reads: CASSLGGRASDTQYF. The CDR3 nucleotides are TGTGCCAGCAGCTTAGGTGGGAGGGCCAGCGATACGCAGTATTTT.

The table lists this clonotype with many counts. V gene TRBV6-1 combines with J gene TRBJ2-7; D gene ambiguous. Germline CDR1 and CDR2: MNHNS and SASEGT. There are 12 residues in the CDR3. Trimming stripped 6 bases from V and 5 bases from J, with 11 bases between. The DNA of the CDR3 is TGTGCCAGCAGGGACGTAGGAAACGAGCAGTACTTC. Its protein is CASRDVGNEQYF.

In this sample, this clonotype turned up many times. The V call is TRBV12-3 or TRBV12-4, the J call TRBJ2-7; D might be TRBD2 (6 bases). This CDR3 spans 15 amino acids. The V gene lost 5 bases and the J gene lost 2 bases, with 16 bases spanning the gap. CDR3 residues: CASSGDSQRPYEQYF. The CDR3 DNA follows: TGTGCCAGCAGTGGGGACTCTCAAAGGCCCTACGAGCAGTACTTC.

CDR3: CASSLVASGILNYEQYF. The CDR3 bases are TGTGCCAGCAGTTTAGTAGCGAGCGGGATCCTCAACTACGAGCAGTACTTC. V gene TRBV6-2 or TRBV6-3 combines with J gene TRBJ2-7; 7 bases line up with TRBD2. With V trimmed by 4 bases and J by 3 bases, 15 bases remained unmatched. The germline gives CDR1 MNHEY, CDR2 SVGEGT. The CDR3 runs 17 residues.

This clonotype was recorded at least ten times. This chain joins TRBV7-9 and TRBJ2-1; 7 nucleotides line up with TRBD1. V lost 0 bases and J lost 10; bases outside the gene matches: 3. Germline CDR1 and CDR2: SEHNR and FQNEAQ (reference sequence). The CDR3 is made up of 13 amino acids. The CDR3 bases are TGTGCCAGCAGCTTAGCCAACAGGGGCGAGCAGTTCTTC. Its translation: CASSLANRGEQFF.

The CDR3 loop reads CSARGGTSGYNEQFF. CDR3 bases: TGCAGTGCTAGAGGTGGGACTAGCGGCTACAATGAGCAGTTCTTC. This sequence joins TRBV20-1 and TRBJ2-1, with 11 bases lining up with TRBD2. CDR3 length: 15 residues. The germline gives CDR1 DFQATT, CDR2 SNEGSKA (reference sequence). V trimming: 1 base; J trimming: 3 bases; junction bases outside the gene matches: 2.

This clonotype was seen a handful of times. A single base separates this from a much larger clone, so it may be a read error. The rearrangement uses TRBV7-2 and TRBJ1-5, with TRBD1 as a possible D gene (6 bases). Per germline, CDR1 SGHTA and CDR2 FQGNSA. The CDR3 consists of 17 residues. This chain's CDR3 is CGSISKGTPYSNQPQHF. The CDR3 DNA is TGTGGCAGCATTTCAAAGGGGACACCGTATAGCAATCAGCCCCAGCATTTT.

This clonotype has ten or more counts. The rearrangement joins TRBV29-1 to TRBJ2-1; D is perhaps TRBD2 (6 bases). The germline V gene encodes CDR1 SQVTM and CDR2 ANQGSEA. The CDR3 has 14 amino acids. The V end lost 6 bases, the J end lost 4 bases, and 16 bases lay between the germline ends. This CDR3 reads CSVQIGGGYNEQFF. The CDR3 DNA sequence: TGCAGCGTGCAGATTGGTGGGGGGTACAATGAGCAGTTCTTC.

The rearrangement uses TRBV5-1 and TRBJ1-2, with 9 bases aligning to TRBD1. The germline V gene has CDR1 SGHRS and CDR2 YFSETQ. V shed 4 bases and J 4 bases; nucleotides not matched to a gene: 5. The CDR3 runs 14 residues. The CDR3 bases are TGCGCCAGCAGCCCCACAGGGGGCAGCTATGGCTACACCTTC. It translates to CASSPTGGSYGYTF.

This clonotype came up many times. The chain couples TRBV6-2 or TRBV6-3 to TRBJ2-1; 8 bases match TRBD2. This CDR3 region has 15 residues. Germline V gives CDR1 MNHEY, CDR2 SVGEGT. V lost 4 bases to trimming and J lost 4 bases; unmatched junction nucleotides: 6. The CDR3 loop reads CASSSLAGEYNEQFF. For the CDR3, the DNA is TGTGCCAGCAGTTCCCTAGCGGGTGAATACAATGAGCAGTTCTTC.

The rearrangement joins TRBV5-4 to TRBJ2-5, with 10 bases matching TRBD2. The CDR3 loop spans 16 amino acids. Per germline, CDR1 SGHNT and CDR2 YYREEE (reference sequence). J lost 3 bases, V lost 4 bases, and 9 bases had no gene match. The CDR3 bases are TGTGCCAGCAGCCCCCCGGGACTAGCGAATAAAGAGACCCAGTACTTC. This encodes CASSPPGLANKETQYF.

A few counts support this clonotype. The chain carries TRBV14 and TRBJ2-7, with D uncertain. The germline V gene has CDR1 SGHDN and CDR2 FVKESK. Trimming stripped 0 bases from V and 5 bases from J, with 8 bases between. The CDR3 consists of 13 residues. The CDR3 sequence is CASSQEAGDEQYF. Here the CDR3 DNA reads TGTGCCAGCAGCCAAGAGGCAGGAGACGAGCAGTACTTC. Combining the CDR3 with reference TRBV14 and TRBJ2-7 gives the whole variable domain EAGVTQFPSHSVIEKGQTVTLRCDPISGHDNLYWYRRVMGKEIKFLLHFVKESKQDESGMPNNRFLAERTGGTYSTLKVQPAELEDSGVYFCASSQEAGDEQYFGPGTRLTVT.